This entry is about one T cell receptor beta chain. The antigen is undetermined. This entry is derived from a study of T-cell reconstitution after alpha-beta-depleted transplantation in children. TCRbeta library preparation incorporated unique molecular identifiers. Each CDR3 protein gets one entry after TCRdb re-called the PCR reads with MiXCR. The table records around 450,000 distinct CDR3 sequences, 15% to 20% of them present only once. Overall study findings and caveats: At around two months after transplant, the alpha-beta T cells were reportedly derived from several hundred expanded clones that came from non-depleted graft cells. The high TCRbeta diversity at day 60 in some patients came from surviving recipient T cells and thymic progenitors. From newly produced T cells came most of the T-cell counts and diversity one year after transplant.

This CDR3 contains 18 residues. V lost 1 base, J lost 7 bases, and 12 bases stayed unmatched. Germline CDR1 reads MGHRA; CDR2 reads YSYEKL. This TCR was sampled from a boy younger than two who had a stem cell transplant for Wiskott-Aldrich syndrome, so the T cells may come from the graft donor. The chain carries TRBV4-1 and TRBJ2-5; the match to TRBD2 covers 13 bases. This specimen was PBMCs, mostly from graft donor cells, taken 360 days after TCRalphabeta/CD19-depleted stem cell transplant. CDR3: CASSQAGLAGPSPGTQYF. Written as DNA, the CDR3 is TGCGCCAGCAGCCAAGCGGGACTAGCGGGGCCCTCACCAGGGACCCAGTACTTC.